These 15 T cell receptor beta chains were all obtained from the same sample, sequenced in a study of T-cell memory formation after mild COVID-19. TCRdb reprocessed the 5' RACE reads with MiXCR, giving one entry per CDR3 protein. The sample carries over 400,000 distinct CDR3 sequences, under 25% recorded once. Sequencing was performed on PBMCs or a T cell subset sorted from them (not recorded which). The receptors derive from an adult woman who had mild COVID-19 (a few samples of this study predate the infection). Cell type and time point are not known.

Only a few counts were recorded for this clonotype. This chain connects TRBV29-1 to TRBJ2-7; D gene unclear. V was cut by 2 bases and J by 0 bases, with 14 bases left in between. Per germline, CDR1 SQVTM and CDR2 ANQGSEA. The CDR3 is made up of 15 amino acids. CDR3 nucleotide sequence: TGCAGCGTTGAAAGGTGGCAGCAAAGCTCCTACGAGCAGTACTTC. Amino acid sequence: CSVERWQQSSYEQYF.

The chain has TRBV18 and TRBJ2-1; a possible D gene is TRBD1 (5 bases). V was cut by 7 bases and J by 6 bases, with 16 bases left in between. From germline, CDR1 is KGHSH and CDR2 LQKENI. The CDR3 covers 14 residues. The CDR3 reads CASLGLGLFNEQFF. In nucleotides, the CDR3 is TGTGCCAGCTTGGGATTGGGGCTGTTCAATGAGCAGTTCTTC.

The chain joins TRBV20-1 to TRBJ2-7; 9 bases map to TRBD1. Germline CDR1 and CDR2: DFQATT and SNEGSKA (reference sequence). The CDR3 has 12 residues. V dropped 6 bases and J dropped 2; count of bases not matched to a gene: 2. The CDR3 region has the DNA TGCAGTGCGGGACAGGGCCCCTACGAGCAGTACTTC. Residues: CSAGQGPYEQYF.

This clonotype was recorded a few times. The rearrangement links TRBV27 to TRBJ1-6; tentatively, D is TRBD1 (6 bases). The CDR3 runs 13 residues. The V gene lost 2 bases and the J gene lost 10 bases, with 9 bases spanning the gap. Germline CDR1 reads MNHEY; CDR2 reads SMNVEV (reference sequence). The CDR3 reads CASSLGQGSPLHF. The CDR3 nucleotides are TGTGCCAGCAGTTTAGGGCAGGGGTCACCCCTCCACTTT.

There are many counts of this clonotype. J is TRBJ2-2 and V is TRBV7-3; TRBD2 agrees at 13 bases. Germline CDR1 and CDR2: SGHTA and FQGTGA. The trim removed 5 bases at V and 7 bases at J, leaving 4 bases unmatched. The CDR3 sequence is 15 residues long. CDR3 loop: CASSQTSGGNGELFF. DNA of the CDR3: TGTGCCAGCAGCCAGACTAGCGGGGGGAACGGGGAGCTGTTTTTT.

The CDR3 coding sequence is TGTGCCACCAGTGAGTCGACAGGGGGCCTTCGAGAAAAACTGTTTTTT. It specifies CATSESTGGLREKLFF. This chain joins TRBV24-1 and TRBJ1-4; the match to TRBD1 covers 10 bases. The ends lost 4 bases at V and 8 bases at J; junction bases unmatched: 9. The CDR3 length is 16 residues. Germline V gene data show CDR1 as KGHDR and CDR2 as SFDVKD.

This clonotype was observed a handful of times. CDR3 region: CSVVGGYSNQPQHF. DNA of the CDR3: TGCAGCGTTGTTGGAGGGTATAGCAATCAGCCCCAGCATTTT. The chain recombines TRBV29-1 with TRBJ1-5; no reliable D call. The germline V gene encodes CDR1 SQVTM and CDR2 ANQGSEA. The CDR3 spans 14 residues. V was trimmed by 4 bases and J by 0 bases, leaving 10 bases between them.

The genes are TRBV12-3 or TRBV12-4 and TRBJ2-1; TRBD1 matches at 10 bases. V dropped 5 bases and J dropped 9; count of bases not matched to a gene: 10. The CDR3 spans 15 residues. For the CDR3, the DNA is TGTGCCAGCAGTCCCCACGGGACAGGGGCCGGTGAGCAGTTCTTC. Amino acids: CASSPHGTGAGEQFF.

This rearrangement joins TRBV5-1 to TRBJ1-6, with TRBD1 matching over 7 bases. The CDR3 has 15 amino acids. V shed 4 bases, J shed 4 bases, and the junction held 5 bases outside the gene matches. Per the germline V gene, CDR1 is SGHRS and CDR2 is YFSETQ. In DNA form, the CDR3 reads TGCGCCAGCAGCGCCAGGGGGTTGTATAATTCACCCCTCCACTTT. Residues: CASSARGLYNSPLHF.

Here the CDR3 DNA reads TGTGCCAGCAGCTCGGGGACTTCACTGGAGACCCAGTACTTC. Protein product: CASSSGTSLETQYF. This sequence joins TRBV7-9 and TRBJ2-5; possible D gene TRBD2, 6 bases. CDR1 and CDR2 (germline): SEHNR, FQNEAQ (reference sequence). Between the trimmed V and J ends, which lost 4 bases and 5 bases, there was a span of 14 bases. This CDR3 has 14 amino acids.

This clonotype was seen more than once but under ten times. The rearrangement links TRBV3-1 to TRBJ2-5; 7 positions match TRBD1. CDR1 is LGHDT and CDR2 is YNNKEL in the germline V gene (reference sequence). J was trimmed by 0 bases and V by 1 base; bases with no gene match: 14. The CDR3 contains 19 residues. The chain's CDR3 is CASSQGKGAPSQYQETQYF. The CDR3 DNA reads as TGTGCCAGCAGCCAAGGGAAGGGGGCTCCTTCGCAGTACCAAGAGACCCAGTACTTC.

This clonotype showed up just a few times. J is TRBJ2-3 and V is TRBV20-1, with 9 bases aligning to TRBD2. Germline CDR1 reads DFQATT; CDR2 reads SNEGSKA (reference sequence). Trimming removed 8 bases from V and 3 bases from J; junction bases left unmatched: 9. The CDR3 is 14 amino acids. The DNA of the CDR3 is TGCAGTAAGCGGGTTAGCGGGGGAACAGATACGCAGTATTTT. Protein: CSKRVSGGTDTQYF.

This clonotype was found a few times. V usage is TRBV9 and J usage is TRBJ1-2; D is ambiguous. The CDR3 loop spans 15 amino acids. Germline V gene lookup returns CDR1 SGDLS and CDR2 YYNGEE. Trimming removed 0 bases at V and 1 base at J, with 10 bases between. This CDR3 reads CASSVDHRGNYGYTF. In DNA, the CDR3 is TGTGCCAGCAGCGTAGATCATCGGGGTAACTATGGCTACACCTTC.

The chain has TRBV7-9 and TRBJ2-1; D could derive from TRBD1 or TRBD2 (5 bases each). V gave up 6 bases and J gave up 9 bases, with 12 bases separating them. Germline V gene data show CDR1 as SEHNR and CDR2 as FQNEAQ (reference sequence). CDR3 length equals 12 residues. As DNA, the CDR3 is TGTGCCAGCAGGGGACCAGTCCGTGAGCAGTTCTTC. Protein product: CASRGPVREQFF.

The chain links TRBV29-1 to TRBJ2-7, with D possibly being TRBD1 (6 bases). V lost 2 bases and J 5 bases, leaving 13 bases between the germline ends. CDR3 length: 13 residues. CDR1 SQVTM and CDR2 ANQGSEA come from the germline V gene. The DNA for the CDR3 is TGCAGCGTTGAAACCCCGGACAGCAACGAGCAGTACTTC. Its translation is CSVETPDSNEQYF.